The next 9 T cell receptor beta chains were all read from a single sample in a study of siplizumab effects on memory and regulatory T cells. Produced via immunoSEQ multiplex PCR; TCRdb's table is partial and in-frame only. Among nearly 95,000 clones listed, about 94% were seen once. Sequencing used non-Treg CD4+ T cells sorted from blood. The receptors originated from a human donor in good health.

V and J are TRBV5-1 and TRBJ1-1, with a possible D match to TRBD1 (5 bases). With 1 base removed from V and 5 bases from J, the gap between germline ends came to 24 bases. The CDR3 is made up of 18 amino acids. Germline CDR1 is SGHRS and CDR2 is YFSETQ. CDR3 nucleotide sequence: TGCGCCAGCAGCTTGAATCCCTCAGCAGGGCCGTTCGGAACTGAAGCTTTCTTT. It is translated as CASSLNPSAGPFGTEAFF.

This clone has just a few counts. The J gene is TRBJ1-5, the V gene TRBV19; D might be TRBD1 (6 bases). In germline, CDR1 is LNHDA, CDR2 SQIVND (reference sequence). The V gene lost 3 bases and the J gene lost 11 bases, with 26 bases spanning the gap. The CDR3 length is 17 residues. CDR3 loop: CASSMGPRPTGNHAQHF. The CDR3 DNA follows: TGTGCCAGTAGTATGGGCCCCCGCCCGACAGGCAATCATGCCCAGCATTTT.

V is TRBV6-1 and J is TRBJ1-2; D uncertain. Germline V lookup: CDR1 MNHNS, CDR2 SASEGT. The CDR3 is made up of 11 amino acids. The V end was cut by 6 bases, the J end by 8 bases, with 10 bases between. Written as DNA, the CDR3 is TGTGCCAGCAGCCTCCTAGAAGGCTACACCTTC. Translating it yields CASSLLEGYTF.

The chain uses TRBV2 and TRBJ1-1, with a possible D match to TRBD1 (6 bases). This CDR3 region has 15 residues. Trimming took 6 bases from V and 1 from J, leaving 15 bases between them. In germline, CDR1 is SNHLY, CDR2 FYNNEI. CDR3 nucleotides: TGTGCCAGCAGGTGGGGGCAGGAAACGAACACTGAAGCTTTCTTT. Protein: CASRWGQETNTEAFF.

CDR3 residues: CASSWGGPNSGANVLTF. The DNA of the CDR3 is TGCGCCAGCAGCTGGGGGGGACCAAACTCTGGGGCCAACGTCCTGACTTTC. The V gene is TRBV5-1, the J gene TRBJ2-6; the match to TRBD2 covers 7 bases. This CDR3 region has 17 residues. The germline V gene encodes CDR1 SGHRS and CDR2 YFSETQ. Trimming cost V 3 bases and J 0 bases; bases outside gene matches: 6. Full variable domain (remainder filled in from reference TRBV5-1 and TRBJ2-6): KAGVTQTPRYLIKTRGQQVTLSCSPISGHRSVSWYQQTPGQGLQFLFEYFSETQRNKGNFPGRFSGRQFSNSRSEMNVSTLELGDSALYLCASSWGGPNSGANVLTFGAGSRLTVL.

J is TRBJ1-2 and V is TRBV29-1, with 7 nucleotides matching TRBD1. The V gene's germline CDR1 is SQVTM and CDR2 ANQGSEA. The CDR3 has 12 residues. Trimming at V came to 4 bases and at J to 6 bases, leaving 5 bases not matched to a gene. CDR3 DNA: TGCAGCGTTGCTGTGACAGGGCATGGCTACACCTTC. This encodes CSVAVTGHGYTF.

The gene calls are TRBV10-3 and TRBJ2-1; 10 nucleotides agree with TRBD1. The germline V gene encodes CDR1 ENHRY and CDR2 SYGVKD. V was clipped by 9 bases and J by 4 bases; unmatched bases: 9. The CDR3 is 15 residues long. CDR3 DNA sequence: TGTGCCATAAAACCGGGACAGGGGAAATACAATGAGCAGTTCTTC. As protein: CAIKPGQGKYNEQFF.

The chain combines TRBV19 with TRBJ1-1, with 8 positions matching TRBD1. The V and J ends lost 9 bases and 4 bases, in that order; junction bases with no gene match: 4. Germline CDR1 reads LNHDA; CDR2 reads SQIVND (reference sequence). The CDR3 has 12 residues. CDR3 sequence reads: CASTGGPTEAFF. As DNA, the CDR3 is TGTGCCAGCACAGGGGGTCCCACTGAAGCTTTCTTT.

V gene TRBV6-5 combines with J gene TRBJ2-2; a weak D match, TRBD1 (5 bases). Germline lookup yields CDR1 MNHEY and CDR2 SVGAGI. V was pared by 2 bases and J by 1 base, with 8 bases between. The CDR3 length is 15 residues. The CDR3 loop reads CASSYDRRNTGELFF. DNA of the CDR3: TGTGCCAGCAGTTACGACAGACGGAACACCGGGGAGCTGTTTTTT.